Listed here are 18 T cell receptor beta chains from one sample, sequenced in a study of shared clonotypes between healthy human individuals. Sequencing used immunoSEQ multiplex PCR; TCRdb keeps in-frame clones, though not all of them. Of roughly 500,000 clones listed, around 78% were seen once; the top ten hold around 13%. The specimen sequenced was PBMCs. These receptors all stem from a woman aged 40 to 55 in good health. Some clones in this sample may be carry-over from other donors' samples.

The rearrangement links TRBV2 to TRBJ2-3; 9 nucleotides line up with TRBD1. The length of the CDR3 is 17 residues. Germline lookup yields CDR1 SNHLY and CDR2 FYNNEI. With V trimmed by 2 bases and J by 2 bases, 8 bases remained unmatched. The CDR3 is CASSEFSGQGPTDTQYF. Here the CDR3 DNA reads TGTGCCAGCAGTGAATTTTCGGGACAGGGACCCACAGATACGCAGTATTTT.

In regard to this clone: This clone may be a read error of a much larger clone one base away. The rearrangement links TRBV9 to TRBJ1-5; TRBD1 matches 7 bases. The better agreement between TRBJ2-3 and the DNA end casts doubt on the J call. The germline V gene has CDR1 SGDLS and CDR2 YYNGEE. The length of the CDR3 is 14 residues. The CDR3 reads CASSPQGDLQPQYF. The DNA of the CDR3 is TGTGCCAGCAGCCCCCAGGGGGACCTTCAGCCCCAGTATTTT.

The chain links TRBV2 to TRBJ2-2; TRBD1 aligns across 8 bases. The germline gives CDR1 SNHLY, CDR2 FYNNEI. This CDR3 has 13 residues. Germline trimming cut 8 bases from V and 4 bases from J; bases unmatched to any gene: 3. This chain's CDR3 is CASGGQATGELFF. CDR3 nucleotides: TGTGCCAGCGGGGGACAGGCCACCGGGGAGCTGTTTTTT.

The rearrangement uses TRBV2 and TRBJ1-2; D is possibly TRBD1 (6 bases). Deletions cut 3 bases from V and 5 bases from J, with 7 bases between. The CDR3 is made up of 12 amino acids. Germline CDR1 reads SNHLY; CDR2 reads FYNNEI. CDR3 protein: CASSDTGYGYTF. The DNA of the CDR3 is TGTGCCAGCAGTGATACAGGGTATGGCTACACCTTC.

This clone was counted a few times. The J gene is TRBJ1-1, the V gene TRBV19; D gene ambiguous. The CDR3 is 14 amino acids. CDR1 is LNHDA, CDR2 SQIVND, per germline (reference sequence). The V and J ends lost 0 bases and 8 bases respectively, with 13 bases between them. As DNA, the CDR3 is TGTGCCAGTAGTATAGATTCGACGGTAACCGAAGCTTTCTTT. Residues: CASSIDSTVTEAFF.

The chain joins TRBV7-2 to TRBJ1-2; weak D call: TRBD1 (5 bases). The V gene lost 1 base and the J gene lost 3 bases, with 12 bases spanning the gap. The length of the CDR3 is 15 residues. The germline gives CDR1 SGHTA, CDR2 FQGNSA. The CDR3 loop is CASSLDPQGYYGYTF. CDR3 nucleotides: TGTGCCAGCAGCTTAGACCCCCAGGGATACTATGGCTACACCTTC.

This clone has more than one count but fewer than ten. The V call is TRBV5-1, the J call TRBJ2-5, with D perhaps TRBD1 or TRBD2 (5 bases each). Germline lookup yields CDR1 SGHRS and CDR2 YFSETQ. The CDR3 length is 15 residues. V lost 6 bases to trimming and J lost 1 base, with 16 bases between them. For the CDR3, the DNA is TGCGCCAGCACTTTCTCCCCGGGGCCCCAAGAGACCCAGTACTTC. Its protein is CASTFSPGPQETQYF.

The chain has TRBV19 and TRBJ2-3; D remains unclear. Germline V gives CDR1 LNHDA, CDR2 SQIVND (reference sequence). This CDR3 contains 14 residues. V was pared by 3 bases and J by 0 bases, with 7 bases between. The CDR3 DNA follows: TGTGCCAGTAGTATTTCACATAGCACAGATACGCAGTATTTT. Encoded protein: CASSISHSTDTQYF.

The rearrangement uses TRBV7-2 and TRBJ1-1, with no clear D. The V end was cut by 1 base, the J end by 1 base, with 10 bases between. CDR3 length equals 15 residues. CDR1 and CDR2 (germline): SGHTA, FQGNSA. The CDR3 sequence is CASSLGVLRNTEAFF. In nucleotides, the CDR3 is TGTGCCAGCAGCTTAGGCGTTTTGAGGAACACTGAAGCTTTCTTT.

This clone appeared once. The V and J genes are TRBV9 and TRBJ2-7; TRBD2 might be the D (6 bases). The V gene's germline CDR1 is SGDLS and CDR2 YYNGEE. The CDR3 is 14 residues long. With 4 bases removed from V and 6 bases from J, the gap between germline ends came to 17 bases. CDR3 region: CASSPQGGGVEQYF. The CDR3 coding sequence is TGTGCCAGCAGCCCCCAGGGAGGCGGGGTCGAGCAGTACTTC.

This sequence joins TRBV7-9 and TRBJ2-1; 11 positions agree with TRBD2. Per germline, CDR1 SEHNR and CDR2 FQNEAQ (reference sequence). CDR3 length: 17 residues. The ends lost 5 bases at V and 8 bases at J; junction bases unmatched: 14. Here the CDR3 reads CASSPRSGRASVHEQFF. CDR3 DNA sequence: TGTGCCAGCAGCCCCCGTAGCGGGAGGGCCTCCGTCCATGAGCAGTTCTTC. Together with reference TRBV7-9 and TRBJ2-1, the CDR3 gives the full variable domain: DTGVSQNPRHKITKRGQNVTFRCDPISEHNRLYWYRQTLGQGPEFLTYFQNEAQLEKSRLLSDRFSAERPKGSFSTLEIQRTEQGDSAMYLCASSPRSGRASVHEQFFGPGTRLTVL.

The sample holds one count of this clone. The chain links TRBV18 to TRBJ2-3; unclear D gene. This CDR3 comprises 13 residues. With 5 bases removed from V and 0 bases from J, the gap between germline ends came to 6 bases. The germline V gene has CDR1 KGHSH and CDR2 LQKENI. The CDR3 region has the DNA TGTGCCAGCTCAGTTCCTAGCACAGATACGCAGTATTTT. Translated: CASSVPSTDTQYF.

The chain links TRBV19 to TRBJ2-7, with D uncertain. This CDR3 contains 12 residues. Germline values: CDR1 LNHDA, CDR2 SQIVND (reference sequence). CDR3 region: CATPKQAYEQYF. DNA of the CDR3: TGTGCAACCCCCAAGCAAGCCTACGAGCAGTACTTC.

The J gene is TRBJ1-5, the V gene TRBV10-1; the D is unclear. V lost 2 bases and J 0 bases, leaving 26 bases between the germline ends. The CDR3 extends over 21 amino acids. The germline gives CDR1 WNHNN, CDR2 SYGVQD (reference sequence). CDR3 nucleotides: TGCGCCAGCAGTGAGCCGGGTACACGACTCGGCCGCGGGAATAGCAATCAGCCCCAGCATTTT. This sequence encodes CASSEPGTRLGRGNSNQPQHF.

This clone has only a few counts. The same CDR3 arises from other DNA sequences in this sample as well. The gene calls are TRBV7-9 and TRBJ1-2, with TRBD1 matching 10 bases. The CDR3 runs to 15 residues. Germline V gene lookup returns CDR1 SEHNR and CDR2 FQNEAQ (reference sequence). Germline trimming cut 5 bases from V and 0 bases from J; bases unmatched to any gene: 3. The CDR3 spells CASSLGTGANYGYTF. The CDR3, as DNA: TGTGCCAGCAGCCTAGGGACAGGGGCTAACTATGGCTACACCTTC.

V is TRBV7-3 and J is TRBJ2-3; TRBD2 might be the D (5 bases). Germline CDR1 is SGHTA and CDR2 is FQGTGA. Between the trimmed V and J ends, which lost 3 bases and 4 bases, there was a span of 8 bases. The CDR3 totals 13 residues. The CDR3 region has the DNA TGTGCCAGCAGCTTTGCTAGCTCAGATACGCAGTATTTT. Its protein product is CASSFASSDTQYF.

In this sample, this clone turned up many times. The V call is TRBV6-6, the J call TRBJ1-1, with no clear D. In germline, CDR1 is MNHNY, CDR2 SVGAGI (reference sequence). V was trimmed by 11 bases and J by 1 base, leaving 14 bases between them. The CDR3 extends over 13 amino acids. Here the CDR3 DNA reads TGTGCCGGAGGTGACACCGAGAACACTGAAGCTTTCTTT. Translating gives CAGGDTENTEAFF.

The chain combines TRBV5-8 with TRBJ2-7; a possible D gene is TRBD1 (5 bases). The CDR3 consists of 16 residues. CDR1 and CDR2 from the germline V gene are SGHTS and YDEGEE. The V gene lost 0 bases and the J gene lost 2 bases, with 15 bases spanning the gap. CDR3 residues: CASSLDFREGTYEQYF. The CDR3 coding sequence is TGTGCCAGCAGCTTGGATTTCAGGGAAGGGACCTACGAGCAGTACTTC.